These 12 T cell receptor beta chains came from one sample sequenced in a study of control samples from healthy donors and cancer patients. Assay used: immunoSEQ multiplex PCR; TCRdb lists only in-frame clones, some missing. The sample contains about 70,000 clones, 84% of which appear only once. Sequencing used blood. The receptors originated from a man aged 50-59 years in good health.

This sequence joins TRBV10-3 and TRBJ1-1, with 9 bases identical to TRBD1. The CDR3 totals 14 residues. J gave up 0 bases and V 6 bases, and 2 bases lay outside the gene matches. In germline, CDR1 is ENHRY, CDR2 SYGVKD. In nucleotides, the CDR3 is TGTGCCATCAGAGGGGACAGGGTGAACACTGAAGCTTTCTTT. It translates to CAIRGDRVNTEAFF.

Here the CDR3 DNA reads TGTGCCAGTACCCCTCCCCCCGGGGTTGGAAACACCATATATTTT. Translated, it gives CASTPPPGVGNTIYF. The gene calls are TRBV19 and TRBJ1-3; the D is unclear. The length of the CDR3 is 15 residues. V lost 7 bases, J lost 3 bases, and 16 bases lay in between. The germline CDR1 and CDR2 sequences are LNHDA and SQIVND (reference sequence). Supplemented by reference TRBV19 and TRBJ1-3, the full variable domain reads DGGITQSPKYLFRKEGQNVTLSCEQNLNHDAMYWYRQDPGQGLRLIYYSQIVNDFQKGDIAEGYSVSREKKESFPLTVTSAQKNPTAFYLCASTPPPGVGNTIYFGEGSWLTVV.

The CDR3 loop reads CASSQKIKDQPQHF. In DNA form, the CDR3 reads TGTGCCAGCAGCCAAAAAATTAAAGATCAGCCCCAGCATTTT. The chain carries TRBV3-1 (or the pseudogene TRBV3-2) and TRBJ1-5; no firm D call. Trimming took off 2 bases at V and 5 bases at J, with 10 bases between the two ends. The CDR3 runs 14 residues. Germline lookup yields CDR1 LGHDT and CDR2 YNNKEL (reference sequence).

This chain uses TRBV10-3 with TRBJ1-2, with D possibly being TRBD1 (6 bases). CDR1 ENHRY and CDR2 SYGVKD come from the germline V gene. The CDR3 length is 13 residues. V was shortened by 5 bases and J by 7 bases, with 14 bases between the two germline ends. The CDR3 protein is CAISLNRVSGYTF. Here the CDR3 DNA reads TGTGCCATCAGTCTGAACAGGGTTTCTGGCTACACCTTC.

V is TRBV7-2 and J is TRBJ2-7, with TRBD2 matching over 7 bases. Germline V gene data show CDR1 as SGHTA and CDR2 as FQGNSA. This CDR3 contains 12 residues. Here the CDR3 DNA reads TGTGCCAGCAGCCTACTACGACTAGCACGTAAAGTC. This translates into CASSLLRLARKV.

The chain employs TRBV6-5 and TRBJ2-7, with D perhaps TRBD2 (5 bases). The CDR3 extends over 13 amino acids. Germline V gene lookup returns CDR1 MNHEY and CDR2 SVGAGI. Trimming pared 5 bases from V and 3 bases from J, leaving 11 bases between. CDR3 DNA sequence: TGTGCCAGCAGTAGCGGAGACCTCTACGAGCAGTACTTC. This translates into CASSSGDLYEQYF.

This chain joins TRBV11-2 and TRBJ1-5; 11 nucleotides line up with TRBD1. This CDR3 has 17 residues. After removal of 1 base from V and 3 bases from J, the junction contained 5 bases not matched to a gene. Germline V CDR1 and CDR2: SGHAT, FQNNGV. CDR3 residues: CASSLGDRGNYNQPQHF. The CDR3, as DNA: TGTGCCAGCAGCTTAGGGGACAGGGGGAATTACAATCAGCCCCAGCATTTT.

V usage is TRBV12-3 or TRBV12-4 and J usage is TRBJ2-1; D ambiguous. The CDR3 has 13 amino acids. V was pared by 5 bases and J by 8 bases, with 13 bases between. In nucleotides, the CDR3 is TGTGCCAGCAGTCTCGAGAGGTGGGATGAGCAGTTCTTC. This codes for CASSLERWDEQFF.

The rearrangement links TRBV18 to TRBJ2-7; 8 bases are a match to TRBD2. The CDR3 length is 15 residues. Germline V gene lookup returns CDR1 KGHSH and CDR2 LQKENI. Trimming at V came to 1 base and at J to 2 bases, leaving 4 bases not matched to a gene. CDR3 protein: CASSPQSGGAYEQYF. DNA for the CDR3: TGTGCCAGCTCACCACAAAGCGGGGGAGCCTACGAGCAGTACTTC.

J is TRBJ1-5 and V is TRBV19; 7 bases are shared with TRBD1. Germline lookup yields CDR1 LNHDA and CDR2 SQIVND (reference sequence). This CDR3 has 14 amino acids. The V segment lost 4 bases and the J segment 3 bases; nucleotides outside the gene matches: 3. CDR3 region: CASSTQGYNQPQHF. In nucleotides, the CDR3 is TGTGCCAGTAGTACACAGGGGTACAATCAGCCCCAGCATTTT.

CDR3 bases: TGTGCCAGCAGCTTGGCAGGGGGCAACTCCTACAATGAGCAGTTCTTC. Amino acid sequence: CASSLAGGNSYNEQFF. The chain recombines TRBV7-2 with TRBJ2-1; TRBD1 matches 8 bases. After removal of 3 bases from V and 0 bases from J, the junction contained 4 bases not matched to a gene. This CDR3 region has 16 residues. The germline V gene has CDR1 SGHTA and CDR2 FQGNSA.

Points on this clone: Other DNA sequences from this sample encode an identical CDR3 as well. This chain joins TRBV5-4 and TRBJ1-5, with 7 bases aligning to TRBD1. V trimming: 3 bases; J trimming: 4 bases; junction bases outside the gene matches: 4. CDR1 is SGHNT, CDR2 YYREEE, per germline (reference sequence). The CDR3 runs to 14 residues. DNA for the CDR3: TGTGCCAGCAGCTCTCAGGGGGTAAATCAGCCCCAGCATTTT. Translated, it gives CASSSQGVNQPQHF.